One sample yielded the 5 T cell receptor beta chains listed below, sequenced in a study of beta chain features in type 1 diabetes. Study-wide findings and caveats: Moderately but significantly shorter TCRB CDR3s were found in Type 1 diabetes patients in all four CD4+ subsets.

Expressed TCRB transcripts were sequenced after all isolated RNA was converted to cDNA. The repertoire was sequenced with immunoSEQ multiplex PCR; TCRdb's copy has only in-frame clones and lacks some. The sample shows around 250,000 clones, approximately 15% of them seen only once. For these receptors, no antigen is known. Specimen: naive CD4+ T cells from blood. The receptor source for this set is a young man with type 1 diabetes.

This clone was recorded a few times. The genes are TRBV30 and TRBJ1-4; 8 bases map to TRBD1. The CDR3 runs to 15 residues. Per germline, CDR1 GTSNPN and CDR2 SVGIG (reference sequence). V shed 0 bases and J 8 bases; nucleotides not matched to a gene: 8. CDR3 DNA: TGTGCCTGGAGTGTAGGGACAGGCCAAGGGGAAAAACTGTTTTTT. This codes for CAWSVGTGQGEKLFF. The full variable domain, in which reference TRBV30 and TRBJ1-4 provide the parts outside the CDR3, is SQTIHQWPATLVQPVGSPLSLECTVEGTSNPNLYWYRQAAGRGLQLLFYSVGIGQISSEVPQNLSASRPQDRQFILSSKKLLLSDSGFYLCAWSVGTGQGEKLFFGSGTQLSVL.

Here the CDR3 DNA reads TGTGCCAGCAGCAAAACTATTACGCAGTATTTT. Encoded protein: CASSKTITQYF. The V call is TRBV21-1, the J call TRBJ2-3; no DNA check was done on the table's D call, TRBD2. TRBV21-1 is marked as a pseudogene. CDR3 length: 11 amino acids.

This clone was found a few times. V gene TRBV7-9 combines with J gene TRBJ2-3; 14 positions match TRBD2. The V and J ends lost 5 bases and 10 bases, in that order; junction bases with no gene match: 14. The CDR3 covers 17 residues. Per germline, CDR1 SEHNR and CDR2 FQNEAQ (reference sequence). CDR3 residues: CASSPRPGLAGVGAQYF. The CDR3 DNA follows: TGTGCCAGCAGCCCGCGCCCGGGACTAGCGGGGGTCGGAGCGCAGTATTTT.

The sample holds a few counts of this clone. The chain joins TRBV9 to TRBJ2-5, with 7 bases identical to TRBD1. CDR1 and CDR2 from the germline V gene are SGDLS and YYNGEE. This CDR3 is 14 amino acids long. J lost 1 base, V lost 4 bases, and 4 bases had no gene match. The CDR3 sequence: CASSPGDSQETQYF. For the CDR3, the DNA is TGTGCCAGCAGCCCCGGGGACAGCCAAGAGACCCAGTACTTC.

The chain carries TRBV7-2 and TRBJ1-5, with 7 bases that match TRBD1. From germline, CDR1 is SGHTA and CDR2 FQGNSA. The CDR3 is made up of 15 amino acids. The trim removed 4 bases at V and 6 bases at J, leaving 9 bases unmatched. CDR3 amino acids: CASSSTGMAGQPQHF. As DNA, the CDR3 is TGTGCCAGCAGCTCGACAGGGATGGCGGGTCAGCCCCAGCATTTT.